A selection of T cell receptor beta chains follows, all from one sample in a study of Ad26.COV2.S vaccination and SARS-CoV-2 variants. The method was immunoSEQ multiplex PCR; TCRdb's version includes in-frame clones alone and lacks a portion of them. The sample carries roughly 240,000 clones, 70% to 90% recorded once. This specimen was peripheral blood, taken in a trial of Ad26.COV2.S vaccine versus placebo. These receptors were collected from a person aged 18-65 years who received the Ad26.COV2.S COVID-19 vaccine or a placebo. Both conserved end residues are part of each CDR3.

TRBJ1-1,TRBV7-8,16,CASSSTRVVGDTEAFF
TRBJ2-7,TRBV7-2,12,CASSPGTAKQYF
TRBJ1-1,TRBV5-1,16,CASSLGDREWNTEAFF
TRBJ2-5,TRBV7-8,15,CASSYGRLYQETQYF
TRBJ2-7,TRBV7-8,14,CASSLFRGGDEQYF
TRBJ1-2,TRBV7-6,13,CASRPGGNYGYTF
TRBJ1-1,TRBV14,15,CASSQDRVGRTEAFF
TRBJ1-2,TRBV19,15,CASSIDTGGGYGYTF
TRBJ2-1,TRBV5-4,18,CASSSTIGVSLVGNEQFF
TRBJ2-1,TRBV5-1,18,CASSLAGSGRSSYNEQFF